This T cell receptor beta chain was profiled in a study of cytomegalovirus exposure and HLA in healthy donors. On the study more broadly: An earlier analysis found 117 million unique TCR beta sequences from about 190 million T cells. Clustering assigned 81% of the roughly 370 genotyped donors to the Caucasian-associated ancestry cluster.

Study-level findings and limits: Among TCR beta chains, those listed as cytomegalovirus-associated numbered some 170.

V lost 5 bases and J lost 2; bases outside the gene matches: 0. Germline assignment: CDR1 MDHEN and CDR2 SYDVKM. The CDR3 sequence is 13 residues long. As concerns this clone: The target antigen is unknown.

It was with 60 Vbeta and 13 Jbeta primers that the PCR ran. The data were produced by immunoSEQ multiplex PCR, yet TCRdb's version contains in-frame clones alone and is incomplete. The sample lists about 26,000 clones; under 70% were seen once. The sample was PBMCs. V and J are TRBV28 and TRBJ1-2; 9 positions match TRBD1. The TCR originated in a woman aged 50 to 65 in good health and CMV-seronegative. CDR3 nucleotide sequence: TGTGCCAGCAGTGGGACAGGGAACTATGGCTACACCTTC. Translated: CASSGTGNYGYTF.